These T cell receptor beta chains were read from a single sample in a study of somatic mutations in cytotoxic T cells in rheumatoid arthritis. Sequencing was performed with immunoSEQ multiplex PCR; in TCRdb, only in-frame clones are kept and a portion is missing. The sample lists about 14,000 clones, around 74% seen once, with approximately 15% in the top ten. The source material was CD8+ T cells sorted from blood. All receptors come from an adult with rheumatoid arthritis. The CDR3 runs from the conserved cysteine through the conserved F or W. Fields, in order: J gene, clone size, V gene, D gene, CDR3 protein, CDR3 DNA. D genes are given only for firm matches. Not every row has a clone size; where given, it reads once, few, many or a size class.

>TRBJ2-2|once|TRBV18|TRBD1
CASSPQSSTGIVGELFF
TGTGCCAGCTCACCACAATCGTCGACAGGGATAGTCGGGGAGCTGTTTTTT
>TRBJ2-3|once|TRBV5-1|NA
CASSLLGLDTQYF
TGCGCCAGCAGCTTACTGGGGTTAGATACGCAGTATTTT
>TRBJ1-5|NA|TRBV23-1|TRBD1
CASSPTGNPDRSKTQHF
TGCGCCAGCAGCCCGACGGGCAACCCGGACAGGTCCAAGACCCAGCATTTT
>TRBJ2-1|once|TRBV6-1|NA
CASRPEPSLYNEQFF
TGTGCCAGCCGGCCTGAGCCTAGCCTCTACAATGAGCAGTTCTTC
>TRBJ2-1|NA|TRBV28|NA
CASSSTQAESGGEQFF
TGTGCCAGCAGTTCGACCCAAGCAGAAAGCGGCGGTGAGCAGTTCTTC
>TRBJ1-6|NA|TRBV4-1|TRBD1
CASSQGTGHNSPLHF
TGCGCCAGCAGCCAAGGGACAGGGCATAATTCACCCCTCCACTTT
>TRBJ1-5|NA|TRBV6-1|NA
CASSDRQILYSNQPQHF
TGTGCCAGCAGTGACCGACAGATCTTGTATAGCAATCAGCCCCAGCATTTT
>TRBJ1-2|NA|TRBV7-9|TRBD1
CASSFDRGPSGYTF
TGTGCCAGCAGCTTCGACAGGGGGCCTAGTGGCTACACCTTC
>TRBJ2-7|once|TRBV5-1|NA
CASTSSSGIYEQYF
TGCGCCAGCACCTCTTCATCGGGTATCTACGAGCAGTACTTC
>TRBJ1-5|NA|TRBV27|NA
CASSRGLNQPQHF
TGTGCCAGCAGTCGGGGGTTGAATCAGCCCCAGCATTTT
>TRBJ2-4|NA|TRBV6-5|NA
CATGVPYDQYF
TGTGCCACTGGGGTCCCTTACGATCAGTACTTC
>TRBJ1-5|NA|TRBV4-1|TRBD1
CASSQEPTGSNQPQHF
TGCGCCAGCAGCCAAGAACCGACAGGGAGCAATCAGCCCCAGCATTTT
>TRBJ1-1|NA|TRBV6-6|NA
CASSYSRWGNTEAFF
TGTGCCAGCAGTTACTCGCGGTGGGGGAACACTGAAGCTTTCTTT
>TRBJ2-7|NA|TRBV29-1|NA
CSVEDLSGDSYEQYF
TGCAGCGTTGAAGATCTCTCGGGGGACTCCTACGAGCAGTACTTC
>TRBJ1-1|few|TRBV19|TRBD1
CASWGQMNTEAFF
TGTGCCAGTTGGGGACAGATGAACACTGAAGCTTTCTTT
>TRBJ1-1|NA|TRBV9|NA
CASSPHGGDTEAFF
TGTGCCAGCAGCCCCCACGGGGGGGACACTGAAGCTTTCTTT
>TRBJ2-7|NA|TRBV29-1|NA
CSVEMAGFSDSNHYEQYF
TGCAGCGTTGAGATGGCCGGTTTCAGCGATAGCAACCACTACGAGCAGTACTTC
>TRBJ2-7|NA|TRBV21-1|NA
CARRGASYEQYF
TGTGCCAGGCGGGGGGCCTCCTACGAGCAGTACTTC
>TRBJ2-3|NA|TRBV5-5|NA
CASSLEGFGTDTQYF
TGTGCCAGCAGCTTGGAAGGGTTTGGTACTGATACGCAGTATTTT
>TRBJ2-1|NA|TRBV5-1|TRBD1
CATSSGQGGNEQFF
TGCGCCACCTCAAGCGGACAGGGAGGCAATGAGCAGTTCTTC
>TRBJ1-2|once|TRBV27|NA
CASTGGSWDYGYTF
TGTGCCAGCACTGGGGGCTCATGGGACTATGGCTACACCTTC
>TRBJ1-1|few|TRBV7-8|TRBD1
CASSLAATGGNTEAFF
TGTGCCAGCAGCTTAGCCGCGACAGGGGGAAACACTGAAGCTTTCTTT
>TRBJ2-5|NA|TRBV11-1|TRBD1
CASSQGQGALGWETQYF
TGTGCCAGCAGCCAGGGACAGGGGGCCCTAGGGTGGGAGACCCAGTACTTC
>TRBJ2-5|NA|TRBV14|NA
CASSHLQETQYF
TGTGCCAGCAGCCACCTTCAAGAGACCCAGTACTTC
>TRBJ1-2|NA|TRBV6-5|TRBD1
CASSRRDSRLLYTF
TGTGCCAGCAGTCGACGGGACAGCAGGTTATTGTACACCTTC
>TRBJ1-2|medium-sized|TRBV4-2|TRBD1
CASSPNIADRAGYGYTF
TGTGCCAGCAGCCCCAATATCGCGGACAGGGCAGGGTATGGCTACACCTTC
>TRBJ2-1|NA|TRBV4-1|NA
CASSREGYHPEQFF
TGCGCCAGCAGCCGGGAAGGCTACCACCCTGAGCAGTTCTTC
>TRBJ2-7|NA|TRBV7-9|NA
CASSLAGEQVSYEQYF
TGTGCCAGCAGCTTAGCGGGGGAACAGGTTTCCTACGAGCAGTACTTC
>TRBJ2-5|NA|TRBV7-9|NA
CASSSPYRAQETQYF
TGTGCCAGCAGCTCCCCATACCGGGCGCAAGAGACCCAGTACTTC
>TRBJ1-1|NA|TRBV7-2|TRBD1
CASRPYRGTEAFF
TGTGCCAGCAGACCATACAGGGGTACTGAAGCTTTCTTT
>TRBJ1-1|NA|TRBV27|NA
CASIQWPGATEAFF
TGTGCCAGCATTCAATGGCCAGGAGCCACTGAAGCTTTCTTT
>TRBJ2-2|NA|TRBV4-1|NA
CASSQGPNTGELFF
TGCGCCAGCAGCCAAGGCCCGAACACCGGGGAGCTGTTTTTT
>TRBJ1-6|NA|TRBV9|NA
CASSVAEGIYNSPLHF
TGTGCCAGCAGCGTAGCTGAGGGGATCTATAATTCACCCCTCCACTTT
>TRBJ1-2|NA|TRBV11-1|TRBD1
CASSLLGGGDYGYTF
TGTGCCAGCAGCCTCCTAGGAGGGGGCGACTATGGCTACACCTTC
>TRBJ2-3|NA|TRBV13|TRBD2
CASSSKLAGSDTDTQYF
TGTGCCAGCAGCTCCAAACTAGCGGGGAGTGACACAGATACGCAGTATTTT
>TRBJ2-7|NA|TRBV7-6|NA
CASSLGHMAYEQYF
TGTGCCAGCAGCTTAGGACACATGGCGTACGAGCAGTACTTC